The T cell receptor beta chain under discussion was sequenced for a study of cytomegalovirus exposure and HLA in healthy donors. About the research overall: Earlier findings included about 120 million unique TCR beta sequences obtained from 150 million to 200 million T cells.

A multiplex PCR was run with 60 Vbeta primers and 13 Jbeta primers. Sequenced by immunoSEQ multiplex PCR; TCRdb stores in-frame clones only, minus some. This table has fewer than 30,000 clones, approximately 62% appearing once. The CDR3 sequence is 15 residues long. The V and J ends lost 0 bases and 4 bases respectively, with 13 bases between them. The germline V gene has CDR1 SGHRS and CDR2 YFSETQ. Study findings and constraints: Among TCR beta chains, those listed as cytomegalovirus-associated numbered over 150.

Notes on this clone: Antigen: not known.

The receptor comes from a male donor in good health and CMV-seropositive. This sequence joins TRBV5-1 and TRBJ1-2, with D tentatively TRBD1 (6 bases). Material: PBMCs. CDR3 region: CASSLVAGAFYGYTF. DNA for the CDR3: TGCGCCAGCAGCTTGGTCGCAGGGGCTTTCTATGGCTACACCTTC.